The entry below describes one TCR beta chain. This sample was included in a study of OX40 agonist ivuxolimab in advanced cancers. The protocol was immunoSEQ multiplex PCR, while the TCRdb copy is restricted to in-frame clones and leaves out a portion. The sample has under 85,000 clones, 65% to 90% seen once. This TCR came from an adult with an advanced solid tumor such as melanoma, head and neck, liver or kidney cancer. The sequences come from CD4+ or CD8+ T cells sorted from blood, collected in a trial of the OX40 agonist ivuxolimab.

CDR3 loop: CASSHLGGGVYNEQFF. Written as DNA, the CDR3 is TGCGCCAGCAGCCACCTAGGGGGAGGGGTATACAATGAGCAGTTCTTC. The chain is built from TRBV5-1 and TRBJ2-1; D perhaps matches TRBD2 (7 bases). This CDR3 contains 16 residues. V lost 4 bases to trimming and J lost 4 bases, with 18 bases between them. Germline lookup yields CDR1 SGHRS and CDR2 YFSETQ. Full variable domain (outside the CDR3, taken from reference TRBV5-1 and TRBJ2-1): KAGVTQTPRYLIKTRGQQVTLSCSPISGHRSVSWYQQTPGQGLQFLFEYFSETQRNKGNFPGRFSGRQFSNSRSEMNVSTLELGDSALYLCASSHLGGGVYNEQFFGPGTRLTVL.